This is a list of T cell receptor beta chains from one sample in a study of radiotherapy plus CTLA-4 blockade in lung cancer. Using immunoSEQ multiplex PCR, the repertoire was profiled, and TCRdb retains in-frame clones only, with some absent. The sample lists some 120,000 clones; around 84% were seen once. The sample consisted of peripheral blood, taken from a patient treated with radiotherapy plus ipilimumab. These receptors came from a human donor with non-small cell lung cancer that progressed on radiotherapy plus ipilimumab. Some clones in this sample may be carry-over from other donors' samples. Both conserved end residues are part of each CDR3. A D gene is named only where the DNA matches it firmly. Some rows mark clone size as missing; the rest say once, few, many or name a class of expanded clone.

13	TRBJ1-4	TRBV7-9	.	.	CASSLEGVEKLFF	TGTGCCAGCAGCTTGGAGGGGGTCGAAAAACTGTTTTTT
16	TRBJ2-3	TRBV12-5	TRBD2	.	CASGLGLAGGLDTQYF	TGTGCTAGTGGTCTAGGACTAGCGGGGGGTTTAGATACGCAGTATTTT
15	TRBJ2-5	TRBV5-1	TRBD1	.	CASSRGTGGGETQYF	TGCGCCAGCAGTAGAGGGACAGGGGGAGGAGAGACCCAGTACTTC
15	TRBJ2-1	TRBV9	.	.	CASSVDSPSYNEQFF	TGTGCCAGCAGCGTAGATAGCCCCTCCTACAATGAGCAGTTCTTC
14	TRBJ2-2	TRBV6-1	.	.	CASSEEGGIGELFF	TGTGCCAGCAGTGAAGAAGGAGGGATCGGGGAGCTGTTTTTT
18	TRBJ2-5	TRBV13	TRBD2	.	CASSFRTSGGVSKETQYF	TGTGCCAGCAGCTTCCGGACTAGCGGGGGGGTCTCGAAAGAGACCCAGTACTTC
15	TRBJ2-1	TRBV9	.	.	CASSVRQSSYNEQFF	TGTGCCAGCAGCGTTAGACAGAGCTCCTACAATGAGCAGTTCTTC
15	TRBJ2-7	TRBV6-5	.	.	CASSFRQESSYEQYF	TGTGCCAGCAGTTTCAGACAGGAGAGCTCCTACGAGCAGTACTTC
14	TRBJ1-2	TRBV27	.	.	CASSLSGTPYGYTF	TGTGCCAGCAGTTTATCAGGGACACCGTATGGCTACACCTTC
15	TRBJ1-5	TRBV19	.	.	CASTISGSFYQPQHF	TGTGCCAGTACCATCTCAGGTTCTTTCTATCAGCCCCAGCATTTT
16	TRBJ2-4	TRBV7-2	.	.	CASSPDGHVAKNIQYF	TGTGCCAGCAGCCCGGACGGACATGTAGCCAAAAACATTCAGTACTTC
15	TRBJ1-3	TRBV28	TRBD1	.	CASRPTGGGGNTIYF	TGTGCCAGCAGGCCGACAGGGGGCGGTGGAAACACCATATATTTT
13	TRBJ2-5	TRBV27	.	.	CASRGQGKQTQYF	TGTGCCAGCAGAGGCCAGGGGAAACAGACCCAGTACTTC
12	TRBJ2-7	TRBV2	.	.	CASTTGNYEQYF	TGTGCCAGCACTACAGGGAACTACGAGCAGTACTTC
15	TRBJ1-3	TRBV5-1	.	.	CASSLLQGPGNTIYF	TGCGCCAGCAGCTTGTTACAGGGCCCAGGAAACACCATATATTTT
12	TRBJ2-1	TRBV7-9	.	.	CASSLKPYEQFF	TGTGCCAGCAGCTTAAAGCCCTATGAGCAGTTCTTC
13	TRBJ1-6	TRBV19	.	.	CASSIQDNSPLHF	TGTGCCAGTAGTATCCAAGATAATTCACCCCTCCACTTT
13	TRBJ1-2	TRBV4-1	.	.	CASSQGTAAGYTF	TGCGCCAGCAGCCAAGGAACGGCGGCCGGCTACACCTTC
14	TRBJ2-5	TRBV28	TRBD1	.	CASTSGGPQETQYF	TGTGCCAGCACCTCAGGGGGCCCCCAAGAGACCCAGTACTTC
16	TRBJ1-4	TRBV5-5	TRBD1	.	CASSTKRQGPLEKLFF	TGTGCCAGCAGCACAAAAAGACAGGGGCCGTTAGAAAAACTGTTTTTT
14	TRBJ1-5	TRBV7-8	.	.	CASSLAWASQPQHF	TGTGCCAGCAGCTTAGCGTGGGCGTCACAGCCCCAGCATTTT
14	TRBJ1-5	TRBV7-9	.	.	CASSTQGGNQPQHF	TGTGCCAGCAGCACACAGGGCGGCAATCAGCCCCAGCATTTT
16	TRBJ2-5	TRBV5-8	.	.	CASSLTLQSKLGTQYF	TGTGCCAGCAGCTTGACCTTGCAGAGTAAGCTCGGGACCCAGTACTTC
13	TRBJ2-3	TRBV18	.	.	CASSPGVRDTQYF	TGTGCCAGCTCACCAGGAGTCCGGGATACGCAGTATTTT
12	TRBJ2-1	TRBV7-9	.	.	CASSPPGDEQFF	TGTGCCAGCAGCCCTCCTGGTGATGAGCAGTTCTTC
15	TRBJ2-3	TRBV7-9	.	.	CASSFPNRLADTQYF	TGTGCCAGCAGCTTCCCGAACCGTCTCGCAGATACGCAGTATTTT
13	TRBJ2-5	TRBV5-1	TRBD1	.	CASRQGAGETQYF	TGCGCCAGCAGGCAGGGGGCGGGGGAGACCCAGTACTTC
12	TRBJ1-1	TRBV6-1	.	.	CASSENRAEAFF	TGTGCCAGCAGTGAGAACAGGGCTGAAGCTTTCTTT
15	TRBJ1-1	TRBV27	.	.	CASSLQLGLNTEAFF	TGTGCCAGCAGCCTTCAACTCGGGTTGAACACTGAAGCTTTCTTT
15	TRBJ2-7	TRBV4-3	TRBD1	.	CASSQEGQAGYEQYF	TGCGCCAGCAGCCAGGAAGGACAGGCAGGCTACGAGCAGTACTTC
15	TRBJ1-1	TRBV5-1	.	.	CASSLGHRVNTEAFF	TGCGCCAGCAGCTTGGGACACAGGGTGAACACTGAAGCTTTCTTT
14	TRBJ1-5	TRBV7-2	.	.	CASSLEGRSQPQHF	TGTGCCAGCAGCTTAGAGGGCCGGTCCCAGCCCCAGCATTTT
14	TRBJ1-1	TRBV5-1	TRBD1	.	CASSSGQGETEAFF	TGCGCCAGCAGCTCCGGACAGGGGGAAACTGAAGCTTTCTTT
11	TRBJ1-5	TRBV28	.	.	CATIWGPSQHF	TGTGCCACCATCTGGGGCCCCTCCCAGCATTTT
13	TRBJ2-2	TRBV19	.	.	CASSIGGYGELFF	TGTGCCAGTAGTATAGGAGGGTACGGGGAGCTGTTTTTT
16	TRBJ2-1	TRBV5-6	TRBD2	.	CASSLGAGGSYNEQFF	TGTGCCAGCAGCTTGGGAGCGGGGGGCTCCTACAATGAGCAGTTCTTC
15	TRBJ1-1	TRBV4-3	.	once	CASSQEWQRATEAFF	TGCGCCAGCAGCCAAGAATGGCAGAGAGCCACTGAAGCTTTCTTT
15	TRBJ1-5	TRBV7-8	.	once	CASSAGSYSDQPQHF	TGTGCCAGCAGCGCGGGGTCTTACTCGGATCAGCCCCAGCATTTT
13	TRBJ2-1	TRBV30	.	.	CAHDRGSYNEQFF	TGTGCCCACGATAGGGGCTCCTACAATGAGCAGTTCTTC
14	TRBJ2-1	TRBV5-1	.	once	CASSPRTADNEQFF	TGCGCCAGCAGCCCAAGGACAGCCGACAATGAGCAGTTCTTC
13	TRBJ1-6	TRBV10-3	TRBD1	.	CAIRRDSNSPLHF	TGTGCCATCCGCCGGGACAGTAATTCACCCCTCCACTTT
15	TRBJ1-4	TRBV6-5	.	.	CASSYSGRVGEKLFF	TGTGCCAGCAGTTACTCGGGCAGGGTAGGGGAAAAACTGTTTTTT
13	TRBJ2-7	TRBV5-4	TRBD1	.	CASSWTGVGEQYF	TGTGCCAGCAGTTGGACAGGGGTAGGCGAGCAGTACTTC
16	TRBJ2-5	TRBV5-1	TRBD1	.	CASSFQAGGLGETQYF	TGCGCCAGCAGCTTCCAGGCAGGGGGATTAGGAGAGACCCAGTACTTC
15	TRBJ2-6	TRBV5-4	.	.	CASGSLSSGANVLTF	TGTGCCAGCGGGTCACTGAGCTCTGGGGCCAACGTCCTGACTTTC